The next 28 T cell receptor beta chains were all read from a single sample in a study of T cells in Graves' hyperthyroidism and ophthalmopathy. Amplified TCR beta CDR3 regions derived from RNA transcripts. The HTBI set primed first-round TCR CDR3 RT-PCR. Each CDR3 protein gets one entry after TCRdb re-called the multiplex PCR reads with MiXCR. The table records about 460,000 distinct CDR3 sequences, approximately 22% of them present only once. Sample: blood. These receptors were taken from a woman in her 70s with Graves' ophthalmopathy.

This clonotype was seen ten or more times. The gene calls are TRBV7-9 and TRBJ2-7, with TRBD2 identical over 9 bases. The V segment lost 3 bases and the J segment 6 bases; nucleotides outside the gene matches: 3. CDR3 length equals 13 residues. Germline V CDR1 and CDR2: SEHNR, FQNEAQ (reference sequence). CDR3 bases: TGTGCCAGCAGCTTTGCGGGAGGGCTCGAGCAGTACTTC. Protein product: CASSFAGGLEQYF.

The chain employs TRBV11-2 and TRBJ1-1; D might be TRBD1 (5 bases). Per the germline V gene, CDR1 is SGHAT and CDR2 is FQNNGV. V lost 5 bases to trimming and J lost 6 bases, with 13 bases between them. The CDR3 has 13 amino acids. For the CDR3, the DNA is TGTGCCAGCAGCCCCGGGTGGGGGGCTGAAGCTTTCTTT. Amino acid sequence: CASSPGWGAEAFF.

This clonotype was picked up a small number of times. The CDR3 nucleotides are TGCGCCAGCAGCCAAGCTCACCGGGACAGGGGGCAGTATTTT. Its protein is CASSQAHRDRGQYF. The V call is TRBV4-3, the J call TRBJ2-3, with TRBD1 matching 10 bases. The CDR3 runs 14 residues. V shed 1 base and J 11 bases; nucleotides not matched to a gene: 6. From germline, CDR1 is LGHNA and CDR2 YSLEER.

This chain links TRBV6-1 with TRBJ1-1; 7 bases map to TRBD1. With V trimmed by 5 bases and J by 9 bases, 18 bases remained unmatched. Germline CDR1 and CDR2: MNHNS and SASEGT. This CDR3 spans 16 amino acids. The chain's CDR3 is CASSPEETGARGQAFF. For the CDR3, the DNA is TGTGCCAGCAGTCCAGAAGAAACAGGGGCCCGGGGTCAAGCTTTCTTT.

This clonotype was recorded many times. V and J are TRBV12-3 or TRBV12-4 and TRBJ2-7, with D tentatively TRBD2 (6 bases). The CDR3 runs 15 residues. The V gene lost 3 bases and the J gene lost 3 bases, with 15 bases spanning the gap. The CDR3 sequence is CASSFITGLDYEQYF. CDR3 nucleotides: TGTGCCAGCAGTTTCATAACGGGACTTGACTACGAGCAGTACTTC.

This clonotype has ten or more counts. V gene TRBV11-2 combines with J gene TRBJ1-4; no clear D gene. The length of the CDR3 is 13 residues. The V end lost 5 bases, the J end lost 6 bases, and 10 bases lay between the germline ends. From germline, CDR1 is SGHAT and CDR2 FQNNGV. The CDR3 nucleotides are TGTGCCAGCAGCGCCATCGGGCATGAAAAACTGTTTTTT. It yields the protein CASSAIGHEKLFF.

The V gene is TRBV19, the J gene TRBJ2-7, with 8 bases identical to TRBD1. CDR3 length: 16 amino acids. Germline CDR1 is LNHDA and CDR2 is SQIVND (reference sequence). The V and J ends lost 6 bases and 2 bases, in that order; junction bases with no gene match: 12. CDR3: CASSPGVDRGPYEQYF. CDR3 nucleotide sequence: TGTGCCAGTAGCCCCGGGGTTGACAGGGGACCCTACGAGCAGTACTTC.

V and J are TRBV19 and TRBJ2-4; unclear D gene. Germline V gene lookup returns CDR1 LNHDA and CDR2 SQIVND (reference sequence). With 5 bases removed from V and 0 bases from J, the gap between germline ends came to 17 bases. The CDR3 length is 17 residues. The DNA for the CDR3 is TGTGCCAGTAGTCCAGCATGGGCCCTTGGAGCCAAAAACATTCAGTACTTC. It yields the protein CASSPAWALGAKNIQYF.

This clonotype was counted a few times. The chain has TRBV20-1 and TRBJ1-6, with no clear D. CDR1 and CDR2 from the germline V gene are DFQATT and SNEGSKA (reference sequence). V was cut by 2 bases and J by 6 bases, with 8 bases left in between. The CDR3 is made up of 13 amino acids. The CDR3 DNA is TGCAGTGCTAGATGGCAGATTAATTCACCCCTCCACTTT. As protein: CSARWQINSPLHF.

This clonotype was seen only a few times. The chain is built from TRBV5-1 and TRBJ2-7; 12 bases fit TRBD2. V gave up 2 bases and J gave up 6 bases; unmatched junction bases: 6. CDR3 length: 15 residues. Germline V gene sequence: CDR1 SGHRS, CDR2 YFSETQ. For the CDR3, the DNA is TGCGCCAGCAGCTTAATGACTAGCGGGAGTTCCGAGCAGTACTTC. Translated, it gives CASSLMTSGSSEQYF.

This chain uses TRBV18 with TRBJ1-4; D remains ambiguous. V gave up 3 bases and J gave up 3 bases, with 14 bases separating them. Germline V gene data show CDR1 as KGHSH and CDR2 as LQKENI. The CDR3 extends over 16 amino acids. The CDR3 bases are TGTGCCAGCTCACCGGTTATGGATTTGTCTAATGAAAAACTGTTTTTT. Its protein product is CASSPVMDLSNEKLFF.

The V gene is TRBV28, the J gene TRBJ1-2; D remains unclear. The CDR3 spans 9 residues. V was trimmed by 11 bases and J by 4 bases, leaving 5 bases between them. Per the germline V gene, CDR1 is MDHEN and CDR2 is SYDVKM. The DNA for the CDR3 is TGTGCCCCCCCCTATGGCTACACCTTC. Translating gives CAPPYGYTF.

V gene TRBV10-2 combines with J gene TRBJ2-1, with 7 nucleotides matching TRBD2. Germline assignment: CDR1 WSHSY and CDR2 SAAADI. The V and J ends lost 10 bases and 6 bases, in that order; junction bases with no gene match: 12. The CDR3 is 14 residues long. The CDR3 DNA reads TGCGCCACCAAAAGGGCAGCGGGGCTCAATGAGCAGTTCTTC. Translation gives CATKRAAGLNEQFF.

This clonotype was observed a handful of times. This chain links TRBV20-1 with TRBJ2-2; D is unclear. This CDR3 contains 14 residues. V was cut by 3 bases and J by 1 base, with 9 bases left in between. Germline CDR1 is DFQATT and CDR2 is SNEGSKA (reference sequence). The CDR3 DNA sequence: TGCAGTGCTAGTTCCCCAAGGAACACCGGGGAGCTGTTTTTT. Translated, it gives CSASSPRNTGELFF.

This clonotype was found a few times. V is TRBV27 and J is TRBJ2-7; D is unclear. The V end was cut by 10 bases, the J end by 1 base, with 14 bases between. The CDR3 length is 13 residues. CDR1 is MNHEY, CDR2 SMNVEV, per germline (reference sequence). This CDR3 is CATKTGPSYEQYF. The DNA of the CDR3 is TGTGCCACCAAGACCGGGCCTTCCTACGAGCAGTACTTC.

The rearrangement uses TRBV10-2 and TRBJ1-5; D ambiguous. CDR3 size: 14 residues. Germline values: CDR1 WSHSY, CDR2 SAAADI. Trimming left V 3 bases short and J 6 bases short, with 12 bases between. The CDR3 spells CASSEVGMGQPQHF. The CDR3 bases are TGCGCCAGCAGTGAAGTGGGTATGGGTCAGCCCCAGCATTTT.

V gene TRBV13 combines with J gene TRBJ2-7; D not resolved. Germline assignment: CDR1 PRHDT and CDR2 FYEKMQ (reference sequence). V shed 5 bases and J shed 0 bases, with 11 bases lying between them. This CDR3 spans 14 amino acids. Written as DNA, the CDR3 is TGTGCCAGCAGCCGCGGTGAGGTCTCCTACGAGCAGTACTTC. It encodes CASSRGEVSYEQYF.

The chain uses TRBV12-3 or TRBV12-4 and TRBJ1-1; the D gene is possibly TRBD1 (6 bases). V lost 6 bases, J lost 4 bases, and 18 bases lay in between. The length of the CDR3 is 15 residues. This CDR3 is CASSFPQGRSTEAFF. CDR3 nucleotides: TGTGCCAGCAGCTTCCCACAGGGTCGGTCCACTGAAGCTTTCTTT.

This clonotype was counted many times. The genes are TRBV20-1 and TRBJ2-1; D uncertain. V was trimmed by 0 bases and J by 9 bases, leaving 12 bases between them. Germline CDR1 and CDR2: DFQATT and SNEGSKA (reference sequence). This CDR3 has 13 residues. CDR3: CSARDLDGIEQFF. In DNA, the CDR3 is TGCAGTGCTAGAGATCTGGATGGGATTGAGCAGTTCTTC.

This clonotype was seen a handful of times. The V and J genes are TRBV6-1 and TRBJ1-5; D remains unclear. The CDR3 has 16 residues. Trimming pared 6 bases from V and 7 bases from J, leaving 22 bases between. The germline CDR1 and CDR2 sequences are MNHNS and SASEGT. In nucleotides, the CDR3 is TGTGCCAGCAGCCCCACCGCCCTAGGATCTGGCCAGCCCCAGCATTTT. As protein: CASSPTALGSGQPQHF.

CDR3 protein: CASSLFGTFANYGYTF. Here the CDR3 DNA reads TGTGCCAGCAGTTTATTTGGGACATTCGCTAACTATGGCTACACCTTC. V gene TRBV12-3 or TRBV12-4 combines with J gene TRBJ1-2, with TRBD1 as a possible D gene (6 bases). The V end was cut by 2 bases, the J end by 0 bases, with 13 bases between. This CDR3 region has 16 residues.

The chain uses TRBV30 and TRBJ1-5; D ambiguous. CDR1 is GTSNPN and CDR2 is SVGIG in the germline V gene (reference sequence). Trimming left V 1 base short and J 7 bases short, with 11 bases between. This CDR3 is 13 amino acids long. The CDR3 reads CAWSAGGVQPQHF. The CDR3 nucleotides are TGTGCCTGGAGTGCGGGAGGAGTGCAGCCCCAGCATTTT.

This clonotype came up once. J is TRBJ2-2 and V is TRBV7-3; 8 nucleotides line up with TRBD2. The CDR3 sequence is 18 residues long. From germline, CDR1 is SGHTA and CDR2 FQGTGA. The V segment lost 0 bases and the J segment 6 bases; nucleotides outside the gene matches: 12. The CDR3 protein is CASSLTALSGRSAGELFF. The CDR3 coding sequence is TGTGCCAGCAGCTTAACAGCCCTAAGCGGGAGAAGCGCCGGGGAGCTGTTTTTT.

This clonotype turned up a few times. As DNA, the CDR3 is TGTGCCAGCAGCTTAGAAAGACAGGGCTTCTACGAGCAGTACTTC. It specifies CASSLERQGFYEQYF. The chain joins TRBV7-2 to TRBJ2-7; 7 positions match TRBD1. Looked up from germline, CDR1 is SGHTA and CDR2 is FQGNSA. This CDR3 is built from 15 residues. Trimming took 1 base from V and 3 from J; bases not matched to a gene: 6.

The chain has TRBV11-2 and TRBJ1-1; D not certain. Trimming took off 4 bases at V and 11 bases at J, with 17 bases between the two ends. This CDR3 has 13 amino acids. CDR1 is SGHAT and CDR2 is FQNNGV in the germline V gene. Here the CDR3 reads CASSSINRRSAFF. The CDR3 DNA is TGTGCCAGCAGCTCAATTAATCGGCGCTCGGCTTTCTTT.

The chain uses TRBV20-1 and TRBJ2-2; the D gene is possibly TRBD2 (6 bases). The CDR3 has 17 amino acids. Germline CDR1 DFQATT, CDR2 SNEGSKA (reference sequence). Trimming removed 3 bases at V and 0 bases at J, with 17 bases between. CDR3 DNA sequence: TGCAGTGCTAGTCTCTTGCGGGACCTAGCGAACACCGGGGAGCTGTTTTTT. Translation: CSASLLRDLANTGELFF.

This clonotype has ten or more counts. The chain has TRBV6-1 and TRBJ2-5, with D perhaps matching TRBD2 (6 bases). Germline CDR1 MNHNS, CDR2 SASEGT. CDR3 length: 18 amino acids. Trimming took off 8 bases at V and 6 bases at J, with 31 bases between the two ends. The CDR3 is CASVAQVFREATTKTQYF. For the CDR3, the DNA is TGTGCCAGCGTTGCCCAAGTGTTCAGGGAGGCTACTACAAAGACCCAGTACTTC.

This clonotype was seen a handful of times. The chain combines TRBV6-1 with TRBJ2-1; 9 nucleotides align to TRBD1. Germline loops: CDR1 MNHNS, CDR2 SASEGT. V shed 6 bases, J shed 7 bases, and the junction held 10 bases outside the gene matches. The CDR3 spans 15 residues. The CDR3 region is CASSQNRGRRNEQFF. DNA for the CDR3: TGTGCCAGCAGCCAGAACAGGGGGCGCCGGAATGAGCAGTTCTTC.